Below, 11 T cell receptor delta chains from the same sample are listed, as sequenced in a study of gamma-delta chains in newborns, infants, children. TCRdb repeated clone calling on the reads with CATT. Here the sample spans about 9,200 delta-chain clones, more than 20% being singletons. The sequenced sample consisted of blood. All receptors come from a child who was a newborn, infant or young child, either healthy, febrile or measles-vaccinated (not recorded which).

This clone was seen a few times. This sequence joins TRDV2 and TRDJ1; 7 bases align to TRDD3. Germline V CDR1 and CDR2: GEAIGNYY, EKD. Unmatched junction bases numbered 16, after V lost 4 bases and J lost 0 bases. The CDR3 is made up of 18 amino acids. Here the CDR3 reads CACEDMREDTRNTDKLIF. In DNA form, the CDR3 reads TGTGCCTGTGAAGATATGAGAGAGGATACGCGAAACACCGATAAACTCATCTTT.

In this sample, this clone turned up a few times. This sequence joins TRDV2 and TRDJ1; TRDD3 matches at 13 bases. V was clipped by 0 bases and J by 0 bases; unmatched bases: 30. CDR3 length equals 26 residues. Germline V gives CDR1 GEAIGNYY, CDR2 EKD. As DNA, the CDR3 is TGTGCCTGTGACACCCTCCAAACCTCCCCTACTGGGGGATACGCTGTAAGAGATTTTTACACCGATAAACTCATCTTT. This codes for CACDTLQTSPTGGYAVRDFYTDKLIF.

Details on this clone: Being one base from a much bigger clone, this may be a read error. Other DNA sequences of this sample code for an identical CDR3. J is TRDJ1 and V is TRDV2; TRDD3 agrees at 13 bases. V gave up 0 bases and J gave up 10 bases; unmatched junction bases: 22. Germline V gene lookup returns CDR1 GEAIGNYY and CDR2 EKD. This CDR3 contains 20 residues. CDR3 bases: TGTGCCTGTGACACCGTGCAACTGGGGGATACGCTAGGAAGAAAGAAAGGACTCATCTTT. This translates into CACDTVQLGDTLGRKKGLIF.

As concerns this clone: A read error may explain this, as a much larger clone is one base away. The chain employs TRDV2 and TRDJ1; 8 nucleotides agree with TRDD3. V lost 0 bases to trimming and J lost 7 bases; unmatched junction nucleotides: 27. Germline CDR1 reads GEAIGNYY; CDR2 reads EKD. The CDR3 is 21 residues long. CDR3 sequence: CACDTVGGVGGGLLAGGKLIF. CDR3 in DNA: TGTGCCTGTGACACCGTCGGGGGAGTCGGTGGGGGATTGTTGGCTGGCGGTAAACTCATCTTT.

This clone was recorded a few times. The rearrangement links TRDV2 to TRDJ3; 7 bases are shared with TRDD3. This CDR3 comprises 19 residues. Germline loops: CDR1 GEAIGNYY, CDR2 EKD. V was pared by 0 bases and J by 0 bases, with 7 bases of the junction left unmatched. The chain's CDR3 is CACDTAGGILSWDTRQMFF. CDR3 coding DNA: TGTGCCTGTGACACCGCTGGGGGGATCCTCTCCTGGGACACCCGACAGATGTTTTTC.

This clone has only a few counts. CDR3 nucleotide sequence: TGTGCTCTTGGGGAAACTCCCTACGGCTGGTGGTCTTACACCGATAAACTCATCTTT. Its translation is CALGETPYGWWSYTDKLIF. The V gene is TRDV1, the J gene TRDJ1, with a tentative D call TRDD2 (5 bases). Germline V gene lookup returns CDR1 TSWWSYY and CDR2 QGS. The CDR3 runs to 19 residues. The V gene lost 2 bases and the J gene lost 0 bases, with 22 bases spanning the gap.

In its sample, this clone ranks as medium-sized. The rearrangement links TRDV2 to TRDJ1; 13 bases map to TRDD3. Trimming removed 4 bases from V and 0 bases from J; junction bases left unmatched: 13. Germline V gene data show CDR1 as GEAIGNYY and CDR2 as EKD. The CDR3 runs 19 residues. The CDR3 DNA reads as TGTGCCTGTGAGTCCCTTACTGGGGGATACGGAGAGTACACCGATAAACTCATCTTT. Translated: CACESLTGGYGEYTDKLIF.

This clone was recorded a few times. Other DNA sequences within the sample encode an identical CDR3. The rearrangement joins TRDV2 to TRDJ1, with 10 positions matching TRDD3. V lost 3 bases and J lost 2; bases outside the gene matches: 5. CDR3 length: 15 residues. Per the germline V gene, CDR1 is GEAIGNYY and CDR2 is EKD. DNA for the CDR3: TGTGCCTGTGACCGATTACTGGGGGATACCGATAAACTCATCTTT. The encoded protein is CACDRLLGDTDKLIF.

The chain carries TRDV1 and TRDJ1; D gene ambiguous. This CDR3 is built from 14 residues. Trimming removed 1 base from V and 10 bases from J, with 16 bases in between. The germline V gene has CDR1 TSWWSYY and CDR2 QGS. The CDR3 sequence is CALGEQNDVRGLIF. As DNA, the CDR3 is TGTGCTCTTGGGGAACAGAACGATGTGAGGGGACTCATCTTT.

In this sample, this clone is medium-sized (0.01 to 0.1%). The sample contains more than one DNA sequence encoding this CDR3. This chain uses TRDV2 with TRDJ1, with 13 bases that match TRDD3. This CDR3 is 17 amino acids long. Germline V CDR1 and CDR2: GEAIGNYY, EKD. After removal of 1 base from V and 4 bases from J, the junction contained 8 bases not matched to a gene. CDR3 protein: CACDTITGGYDGDKLIF. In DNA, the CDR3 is TGTGCCTGTGACACAATTACTGGGGGATACGATGGCGATAAACTCATCTTT.

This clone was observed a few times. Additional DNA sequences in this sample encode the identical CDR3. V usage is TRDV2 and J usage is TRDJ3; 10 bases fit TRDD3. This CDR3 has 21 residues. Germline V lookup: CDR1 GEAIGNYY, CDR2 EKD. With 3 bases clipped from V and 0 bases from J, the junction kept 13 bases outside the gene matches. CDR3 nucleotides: TGTGCCTGTGACCTGATCAGTACTGGGGGATCTAACTCCTGGGACACCCGACAGATGTTTTTC. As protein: CACDLISTGGSNSWDTRQMFF.